This is a list of T cell receptor beta chains from one sample in a study of blood T cell repertoires in COVID-19. Only in-frame clones appear in the TCRdb table, and some are missing; sequencing was by immunoSEQ multiplex PCR. The repertoire holds more than 250,000 clones, with around 80% as singletons. The sequenced sample consisted of PBMCs or T cells enriched from blood (not recorded which). The origin of the receptors is a man aged 35 to 55 who had been exposed to COVID-19. The CDR3 runs from the conserved cysteine through the conserved F or W. D genes are given only for firm matches. Clone size appears in some rows only: once, few, many, or a class for an expanded clone.

J gene: TRBJ2-7; V gene: TRBV3-1/TRBV3-2; CDR3 length: 15; clone size: .; D gene: TRBD2; CDR3 DNA: TGTGCCAGCAGCCTAGCGGGTGCCCTCTCCTACGAGCAGTACTTC; CDR3 protein: CASSLAGALSYEQYF
J gene: TRBJ1-5; V gene: TRBV10-2; CDR3 length: 13; clone size: .; D gene: .; CDR3 DNA: TGCGCCAGCAGGAACAGTATCAATCAGCCCCAGCATTTT; CDR3 protein: CASRNSINQPQHF
J gene: TRBJ2-3; V gene: TRBV7-3; CDR3 length: 17; clone size: .; D gene: TRBD2; CDR3 DNA: TGTGCCAGCAGCCCTAATGCGATTAGCGGGAGAGGGGATACGCAGTATTTT; CDR3 protein: CASSPNAISGRGDTQYF
J gene: TRBJ1-5; V gene: TRBV2; CDR3 length: 16; clone size: .; D gene: .; CDR3 DNA: TGTGCCAGCACCTCAGCCTTGGCCAGGGGAAGGCAGCCCCAGCATTTT; CDR3 protein: CASTSALARGRQPQHF
J gene: TRBJ1-6; V gene: TRBV30; CDR3 length: 15; clone size: .; D gene: .; CDR3 DNA: TGTGCCTGGGGCTCGATGGGAGAGAGGATCTCACCCCTCCACTTT; CDR3 protein: CAWGSMGERISPLHF
J gene: TRBJ2-3; V gene: TRBV5-1; CDR3 length: 15; clone size: .; D gene: .; CDR3 DNA: TGCGCCAGCAGCTTGGTCGGGAGTGCCGCAGATACGCAGTATTTT; CDR3 protein: CASSLVGSAADTQYF
J gene: TRBJ2-3; V gene: TRBV27; CDR3 length: 19; clone size: .; D gene: TRBD2; CDR3 DNA: TGTGCCAGCAGTTTACGAGTGAGTCGGGGACTAGCGGGTCTGAATACGCAGTATTTT; CDR3 protein: CASSLRVSRGLAGLNTQYF
J gene: TRBJ1-1; V gene: TRBV5-1; CDR3 length: 15; clone size: .; D gene: .; CDR3 DNA: TGCGCCAGCAGGTACTGGTTGGGGCCGAACACTGAAGCTTTCTTT; CDR3 protein: CASRYWLGPNTEAFF
J gene: TRBJ1-4; V gene: TRBV3-1/TRBV3-2; CDR3 length: 12; clone size: once; D gene: .; CDR3 DNA: TGTGCCAGCAGCCCAAGGATCGGGAAACTGTTTTTT; CDR3 protein: CASSPRIGKLFF
J gene: TRBJ1-3; V gene: TRBV24-1; CDR3 length: 15; clone size: .; D gene: .; CDR3 DNA: TGTGCCACCAGTGAAAGTGGGGGCATTGGAAACACCATATATTTT; CDR3 protein: CATSESGGIGNTIYF
J gene: TRBJ2-7; V gene: TRBV7-8; CDR3 length: 15; clone size: .; D gene: TRBD2; CDR3 DNA: TGTGCCAGCAGCCGGACTAGCGGGACTCGCTACGAGCAGTACTTC; CDR3 protein: CASSRTSGTRYEQYF
J gene: TRBJ2-5; V gene: TRBV10-3; CDR3 length: 15; clone size: .; D gene: TRBD2; CDR3 DNA: TGTGCCATCAGTGCTAGCGGCGGGCCCCAAGAGACCCAGTACTTC; CDR3 protein: CAISASGGPQETQYF
J gene: TRBJ2-2; V gene: TRBV3-1/TRBV3-2; CDR3 length: 20; clone size: .; D gene: TRBD1; CDR3 DNA: TGTGCCAGCAGCCAAGTATCGGGGACAGGGTCAGTAGGCAACACCGGGGAGCTGTTTTTT; CDR3 protein: CASSQVSGTGSVGNTGELFF
J gene: TRBJ2-3; V gene: TRBV20-1; CDR3 length: 10; clone size: .; D gene: .; CDR3 DNA: TGCAGTGCTCACTCAGATACGCAGTATTTT; CDR3 protein: CSAHSDTQYF
J gene: TRBJ2-1; V gene: TRBV5-8; CDR3 length: 17; clone size: few; D gene: TRBD2; CDR3 DNA: TGTGCCAGCAGCTTGAGTCGACAGCGGGAGGGGGATTGGGAGCAGTTCTTC; CDR3 protein: CASSLSRQREGDWEQFF
J gene: TRBJ1-1; V gene: TRBV14; CDR3 length: 15; clone size: .; D gene: TRBD1; CDR3 DNA: TGTGCCAGCAGCCACCCGGGACAGGTGAACACTGAAGCTTTCTTT; CDR3 protein: CASSHPGQVNTEAFF
J gene: TRBJ2-4; V gene: TRBV19; CDR3 length: 13; clone size: .; D gene: .; CDR3 DNA: TGTGCCAGTAGTCTGGGACAAACCAACATTCAGTACTTC; CDR3 protein: CASSLGQTNIQYF
J gene: TRBJ2-1; V gene: TRBV6-2/TRBV6-3; CDR3 length: 16; clone size: .; D gene: .; CDR3 DNA: TGTGCCAGCAGCGCCGACTCAATCCTGACCTACAATGAGCAGTTCTTC; CDR3 protein: CASSADSILTYNEQFF
J gene: TRBJ1-6; V gene: TRBV5-1; CDR3 length: 15; clone size: .; D gene: TRBD1; CDR3 DNA: TGCGCCAGGCCGCTTACAGGGGTTTCGGATTCACCCCTCCACTTT; CDR3 protein: CARPLTGVSDSPLHF
J gene: TRBJ2-1; V gene: TRBV10-1; CDR3 length: 13; clone size: few; D gene: .; CDR3 DNA: TGCGCCAGCAGTGCGTATCGTCTCCATGAGCAGTTCTTC; CDR3 protein: CASSAYRLHEQFF
J gene: TRBJ2-4; V gene: TRBV2; CDR3 length: 14; clone size: .; D gene: .; CDR3 DNA: TGTGCCAGCACTATAGGAGGGCCTAAAAACATTCAGTACTTC; CDR3 protein: CASTIGGPKNIQYF
J gene: TRBJ2-1; V gene: TRBV19; CDR3 length: 15; clone size: .; D gene: TRBD2; CDR3 DNA: TGTGCCAGTAGTGGACCGGGACTAGCCCACAATGAGCAGTTCTTC; CDR3 protein: CASSGPGLAHNEQFF
J gene: TRBJ2-7; V gene: TRBV5-1; CDR3 length: 15; clone size: few; D gene: .; CDR3 DNA: TGCGCCAGCTGTGCTTCTCTTGGCGGGTCCTACGAGCAGTACTTC; CDR3 protein: CASCASLGGSYEQYF
J gene: TRBJ2-7; V gene: TRBV30; CDR3 length: 14; clone size: .; D gene: .; CDR3 DNA: TGTGCCTGGGACCCCCAGGGTAGGTCCTACGAGCAGTACTTC; CDR3 protein: CAWDPQGRSYEQYF
J gene: TRBJ2-7; V gene: TRBV7-9; CDR3 length: 14; clone size: many; D gene: TRBD2; CDR3 DNA: TGTGCCAGCAGGGGGACTAGCGGGAGCTACGAGCAGTACTTC; CDR3 protein: CASRGTSGSYEQYF